The T cell receptor beta chain described here comes from a study of neoadjuvant anti-PD-1 for oral cavity cancer. Tumor libraries mostly used about 4.8 ug genomic DNA, two replicates each. Data came from immunoSEQ multiplex PCR; TCRdb stores just in-frame clones and leaves some out. The sample yields tens of thousands of clones, roughly 29% seen once. Time point reported: after neoadjuvant nivolumab, at surgical resection. Study-wide results and limits: Treg/Th17 ratio rose with pretreatment blood and fell with post-treatment tumor TCRbeta clonality.

The CDR3 length is 14 residues. V lost 6 bases and J 0 bases, leaving 9 bases between the germline ends. Germline lookup yields CDR1 MNHNY and CDR2 SVGAGI (reference sequence). Comments on this clone: The antigen remains unidentified.

The origin of this receptor is a person between 35 and 79 years old with oral cavity squamous cell carcinoma. The input for sequencing was tumor tissue, taken after nivolumab (anti-PD-1) treatment. The chain uses TRBV6-6 and TRBJ1-3, with unresolved D. The CDR3 bases are TGTGCCAGCAGCCAAACCTCCTCTGGAAACACCATATATTTT. It encodes CASSQTSSGNTIYF.